This T cell receptor beta chain was sequenced in a study of blood T cells in healthy people across ages. Across the study: When template switching was applied, about one barcoded beta molecule was captured per two T cells.

Those donating, healthy Caucasian individuals from Russia, were aged 6 to 90. The V gene's germline CDR1 is MDHEN and CDR2 SYDVKM. V lost 10 bases and J lost 4; bases outside the gene matches: 1. The CDR3 contains 11 residues. A second PCR of 7 to 11 cycles used a sample-barcoded 5' primer and a J-beta primer mix. The authors tagged each cDNA molecule using a template-switch adaptor with 12 random nucleotides. One entry per CDR3 protein, called by TCRdb with MiXCR from the 5' RACE reads. Here the sample spans around 800,000 distinct CDR3 sequences, about 53% being singletons. The chain is built from TRBV28 and TRBJ2-7; 10 bases match TRBD2. The sample consisted of blood. The source of this sequence is a man older than 75 in good health. The CDR3, as DNA: TGTGCCATTAGCGGGAGGTACGAGCAGTACTTC. It encodes CAISGRYEQYF.